This is a list of T cell receptor beta chains from one sample in a study of blood T cell repertoires in COVID-19. Profiled with immunoSEQ multiplex PCR; TCRdb holds only in-frame clones, not every one. The table lists roughly 25,000 clones, around 90% of them singletons, with 32% in the top ten. The sample consisted of peripheral blood. The receptors here all came from a man between 65 and 79 years old with active COVID-19. The conserved cysteine and the conserved F or W are not part of the CDR3 here. Only part of the rows carry a size: once, few, many, or a class if the clone is expanded.

clone_size: NA; j_call: TRBJ1-1; v_call: TRBV5-1; cdr3_aa: ASSPGHVGNTEAF
clone_size: NA; j_call: TRBJ2-1; v_call: TRBV6-2/TRBV6-3; cdr3_aa: ASSPTPSYNEQF
clone_size: NA; j_call: TRBJ2-3; v_call: TRBV7-9; cdr3_aa: ASSLETGTQY
clone_size: once; j_call: TRBJ2-1; v_call: TRBV3-1/TRBV3-2; cdr3_aa: ASSPPGLATYNEQF
clone_size: NA; j_call: TRBJ2-7; v_call: TRBV27; cdr3_aa: ASSSFSGSYEQY
clone_size: NA; j_call: TRBJ2-3; v_call: TRBV6-1; cdr3_aa: ASSVIAGRLLSGTDTQY
clone_size: NA; j_call: TRBJ2-7; v_call: TRBV6-1; cdr3_aa: ASSEWTSGSYEQY
clone_size: NA; j_call: TRBJ2-5; v_call: TRBV18; cdr3_aa: ATSLAGGQETQY
clone_size: NA; j_call: TRBJ1-4; v_call: TRBV28; cdr3_aa: ASSWTGTPTNEKLF
clone_size: NA; j_call: TRBJ1-2; v_call: TRBV6-5; cdr3_aa: ASSTGQGAYGYT
clone_size: NA; j_call: TRBJ1-1; v_call: TRBV29-1; cdr3_aa: SADFTGATEAF
clone_size: once; j_call: TRBJ2-7; v_call: TRBV4-2; cdr3_aa: ASSQIQGSNEQY
clone_size: once; j_call: TRBJ1-2; v_call: TRBV18; cdr3_aa: ASSPSGTVLEGYT
clone_size: NA; j_call: TRBJ2-1; v_call: TRBV21-1; cdr3_aa: ASSKDRFYSYNEQF
clone_size: NA; j_call: TRBJ1-2; v_call: TRBV28; cdr3_aa: ASSLQNYGYT
clone_size: NA; j_call: TRBJ2-3; v_call: TRBV27; cdr3_aa: ASSLSRRVPTDTQY
clone_size: NA; j_call: TRBJ2-1; v_call: TRBV27; cdr3_aa: ATSYTSGSYNEQF
clone_size: NA; j_call: TRBJ1-1; v_call: TRBV5-1; cdr3_aa: ASSLDRGEEAF
clone_size: NA; j_call: TRBJ2-1; v_call: TRBV7-2; cdr3_aa: ASSQEAVTYNEQF
clone_size: NA; j_call: TRBJ2-7; v_call: TRBV7-6; cdr3_aa: ASSLVVRGQATYEQY
clone_size: NA; j_call: TRBJ2-3; v_call: TRBV28; cdr3_aa: ASRLRTSGSTDTQY
clone_size: NA; j_call: TRBJ1-1; v_call: TRBV6-2/TRBV6-3; cdr3_aa: ASSPRQGLLAF
clone_size: NA; j_call: TRBJ2-5; v_call: TRBV7-2; cdr3_aa: ASSLALTGSGAQY
clone_size: NA; j_call: TRBJ2-7; v_call: TRBV28; cdr3_aa: ASSSRRDEQY
clone_size: NA; j_call: TRBJ2-1; v_call: TRBV7-3; cdr3_aa: ASSLTFQAGKL
clone_size: NA; j_call: TRBJ2-1; v_call: TRBV24-1; cdr3_aa: ATSDPREGSYNEQF
clone_size: NA; j_call: TRBJ2-3; v_call: TRBV6-5; cdr3_aa: ASSYSSGLSTDTQY
clone_size: NA; j_call: TRBJ2-1; v_call: TRBV7-3; cdr3_aa: ASSPGTLYNEQF
clone_size: NA; j_call: TRBJ2-1; v_call: TRBV12-3/TRBV12-4; cdr3_aa: ASSLGRGEQF
clone_size: NA; j_call: TRBJ2-1; v_call: TRBV27; cdr3_aa: ASSFWLTGAGNEQF
clone_size: NA; j_call: TRBJ1-1; v_call: TRBV14; cdr3_aa: ASSQDLGLDTEAF
clone_size: NA; j_call: TRBJ2-5; v_call: TRBV14; cdr3_aa: ASSPGLATETQY
clone_size: NA; j_call: TRBJ2-3; v_call: TRBV30; cdr3_aa: AWSVLGLDIKDTQY
clone_size: NA; j_call: TRBJ2-3; v_call: TRBV5-4; cdr3_aa: ASSFKGLAPTDTQY
clone_size: NA; j_call: TRBJ1-1; v_call: TRBV9; cdr3_aa: ASSVEQGNTEAF
clone_size: NA; j_call: TRBJ2-2; v_call: TRBV5-1; cdr3_aa: ASSQGGQGVAGELF
clone_size: NA; j_call: TRBJ1-4; v_call: TRBV7-9; cdr3_aa: ASSLAETGSRANEKLF
clone_size: NA; j_call: TRBJ1-1; v_call: TRBV18; cdr3_aa: ASSPGQHVAEAF
clone_size: NA; j_call: TRBJ1-1; v_call: TRBV6-5; cdr3_aa: ASSWREGGLAF
clone_size: NA; j_call: TRBJ1-1; v_call: TRBV5-1; cdr3_aa: ASSSQTGENTEAF
clone_size: NA; j_call: TRBJ2-5; v_call: TRBV5-5; cdr3_aa: ASSRVDSYSYQETQY
clone_size: NA; j_call: TRBJ2-1; v_call: TRBV6-2/TRBV6-3; cdr3_aa: ASSYVWGSGRGLSYNEQF
clone_size: NA; j_call: TRBJ2-5; v_call: TRBV5-8; cdr3_aa: ASSLGQGPAQETQY
clone_size: NA; j_call: TRBJ2-1; v_call: TRBV11-2; cdr3_aa: ASSFNVLALNEQF
clone_size: NA; j_call: TRBJ1-6; v_call: TRBV28; cdr3_aa: ASSTLPGNSPLH
clone_size: NA; j_call: TRBJ2-7; v_call: TRBV3-1/TRBV3-2; cdr3_aa: ASSQILATSSYEQY
clone_size: NA; j_call: TRBJ1-1; v_call: TRBV19; cdr3_aa: ASSIARSMKNTEAF
clone_size: NA; j_call: TRBJ2-2; v_call: TRBV7-2; cdr3_aa: ASSFSTGELF
clone_size: NA; j_call: TRBJ1-2; v_call: TRBV10-3; cdr3_aa: AISYGQSNYGYT
clone_size: once; j_call: TRBJ2-5; v_call: TRBV4-2; cdr3_aa: ASSQPSGSGVRRETQY
clone_size: NA; j_call: TRBJ2-4; v_call: TRBV19; cdr3_aa: ASSMRLAGGLAKNIQY